The rows below give T cell receptor beta chains drawn from one sample of a study of T cells expressing NK-cell markers. TCRdb re-called the 5' RACE reads; one entry per CDR3 protein, DNA not given. In total, the table holds 150,000 to 180,000 distinct CDR3 sequences. The sample comprised blood T cells: a sorted CD56 or NKG2C T cell subset, CD4+ or CD8+ T cells, or bulk PBMC T cells (not recorded which). The receptors derive from a woman aged 45-65 years in good health. Each CDR3 is given with its conserved first and last residue.

j_call	v_call	cdr3_aa
TRBJ2-1	TRBV6-5	CASSYSMYEPASSYNEQFF
TRBJ2-3	TRBV28	CASSPPATESSTDTQYF
TRBJ1-6	TRBV4-1	CASSSDRGPSPLHF
TRBJ1-2	TRBV2	CASSETEDYGYTF
TRBJ2-1	TRBV5-5	CASSQIGQGPYNEQFF
TRBJ2-1	TRBV19	CASSMGTPNEQFF
TRBJ1-5	TRBV19	CASAQFIRGTWNQPQHF
TRBJ2-1	TRBV3-1	CASSPTPFPDNEQFF
TRBJ1-2	TRBV7-8	CASSSGEIHYGYTF
TRBJ2-1	TRBV4-2	CASSQDDYTSSYNEQFF
TRBJ1-5	TRBV6-5	CASGSNQPQHF
TRBJ1-5	TRBV12-3/TRBV12-4	CASSRQGRNQPQHF
TRBJ2-2	TRBV11-2	CASSQSPANTGELFF
TRBJ2-7	TRBV6-1	CASSETGTGYEQYF
TRBJ2-3	TRBV4-1	CASSQDTAGGNTQYF
TRBJ2-1	TRBV5-6	CASSFASGRADEQFF
TRBJ2-2	TRBV27	CASSAGAGELFF
TRBJ2-1	TRBV20-1	CSARIGSYNEQFF
TRBJ2-1	TRBV6-6	CASSYGAAPYNEQFF
TRBJ2-2	TRBV25-1	CASSEFTGVTGELFF
TRBJ2-1	TRBV27	CASSLYGNNEQFF
TRBJ2-2	TRBV4-1	CASSPHEGWGAGELFF
TRBJ2-1	TRBV10-2	CASSVRTGDSNEQFF
TRBJ2-1	TRBV7-9	CASSEDSLNEQFF
TRBJ1-1	TRBV20-1	CSARTGDTEAFF
TRBJ2-6	TRBV2	CASLTGVSGANVLTF
TRBJ2-3	TRBV24-1	CATSAPSRTSTDTQYF
TRBJ2-7	TRBV6-5	CASSPGINYEQYF
TRBJ1-3	TRBV20-1	CSARDPGTAPDTIYF
TRBJ2-1	TRBV7-9	CASSFRSSGRNEQFF
TRBJ2-7	TRBV20-1	CSARDYAGTASYEQYF
TRBJ2-4	TRBV27	CASSASEGNIQYF
TRBJ1-1	TRBV5-1	CASSAGQGAPEAFF
TRBJ2-1	TRBV6-5	CASSYSAGGPYNEQFF
TRBJ2-4	TRBV2	CASQSGGENIQYF
TRBJ2-1	TRBV24-1	CATSDNPGDEQFF
TRBJ2-3	TRBV11-2	CASSLGGPDTQYF
TRBJ1-3	TRBV6-1	CASSEEDNLSGNTIYF
TRBJ2-7	TRBV28	CASSWIPGLGAYEQYF
TRBJ2-7	TRBV28	CASNFPTLPTSGSDDEQYF
TRBJ2-1	TRBV7-8	CASSPIGIDIEQFF